This passage covers 19 T cell receptor beta chains from one sample sequenced in a study of T-cell reconstitution after alpha-beta-depleted transplantation in children. Unique molecular identifiers tagged the TCRbeta library. From the PCR reads, TCRdb called clonotypes with MiXCR, one entry per CDR3 protein. Of about 360,000 distinct CDR3 sequences listed, 10% to 15% were seen once; the top ten hold around 4.1%. The sample here was PBMCs, taken from the stem cell graft. All receptors come from a human donor who donated a stem cell graft to a child with Fanconi anemia.

V gene TRBV7-3 combines with J gene TRBJ2-1, with D tentatively TRBD1 (6 bases). The germline gives CDR1 SGHTA, CDR2 FQGTGA. Trimming left V 0 bases short and J 9 bases short, with 9 bases between. The CDR3 is 13 residues long. Here the CDR3 DNA reads TGTGCCAGCAGCTTAACTGGGGGCATTGAGCAGTTCTTC. It codes for CASSLTGGIEQFF.

This chain uses TRBV27 with TRBJ2-7, with TRBD1 matching over 8 bases. Germline CDR1 MNHEY, CDR2 SMNVEV (reference sequence). The CDR3 loop spans 13 amino acids. Unmatched junction bases numbered 6, after V lost 9 bases and J lost 2 bases. The CDR3 bases are TGTGCCAGGACGACAGGGGCCCCCTACGAGCAGTACGTC. This gives the protein CARTTGAPYEQYV.

The rearrangement joins TRBV5-1 to TRBJ2-1; TRBD2 aligns across 7 bases. The CDR3 is made up of 15 amino acids. Unmatched junction bases numbered 7, after V lost 3 bases and J lost 4 bases. Germline-derived CDR1 and CDR2 are SGHRS and YFSETQ. CDR3 residues: CASSSRGEYYNEQFF. CDR3 sequence (DNA): TGCGCCAGCAGCTCCCGGGGGGAGTATTACAATGAGCAGTTCTTC.

This clonotype showed up many times. V usage is TRBV5-1 and J usage is TRBJ1-4, with TRBD1 identical over 7 bases. The CDR3 is made up of 14 amino acids. Per germline, CDR1 SGHRS and CDR2 YFSETQ. Germline trimming cut 4 bases from V and 7 bases from J; bases unmatched to any gene: 7. This CDR3 is CASSPWDSSEKLFF. CDR3 DNA sequence: TGCGCCAGCAGCCCGTGGGACAGTTCTGAAAAACTGTTTTTT. Variable domain in full (rest from reference TRBV5-1 and TRBJ1-4): KAGVTQTPRYLIKTRGQQVTLSCSPISGHRSVSWYQQTPGQGLQFLFEYFSETQRNKGNFPGRFSGRQFSNSRSEMNVSTLELGDSALYLCASSPWDSSEKLFFGSGTQLSVL.

This clonotype turned up a few times. This chain connects TRBV29-1 to TRBJ1-4, with D tentatively TRBD1 (6 bases). Deletions cut 6 bases from V and 3 bases from J, with 11 bases between. The CDR3 is 13 amino acids. In germline, CDR1 is SQVTM, CDR2 ANQGSEA. CDR3 sequence: CSVQGLANEKLFF. The CDR3 DNA reads TGCAGCGTCCAGGGGTTAGCTAATGAAAAACTGTTTTTT.

This clonotype was seen only a few times. The CDR3 loop reads CASSQGDRGQGAFF. The CDR3, as DNA: TGTGCCAGCAGCCAAGGGGACAGAGGTCAAGGAGCTTTCTTT. The chain uses TRBV4-2 and TRBJ1-1, with 7 bases identical to TRBD1. V trimming: 1 base; J trimming: 10 bases; junction bases outside the gene matches: 9. CDR1 is LGHNA and CDR2 is YNFKEQ in the germline V gene. The CDR3 loop spans 14 amino acids.

This clonotype was recorded a few times. The rearrangement links TRBV5-4 to TRBJ2-1; 8 bases match TRBD2. This CDR3 contains 14 residues. In germline, CDR1 is SGHNT, CDR2 YYREEE (reference sequence). V was clipped by 3 bases and J by 7 bases; unmatched bases: 6. The CDR3 sequence is CASSYSGGGNEQFF. CDR3 DNA: TGTGCCAGCAGCTACAGCGGGGGAGGAAATGAGCAGTTCTTC.

The CDR3 sequence is CASSYSIPGQETQYF. The CDR3 coding sequence is TGTGCCAGCAGTTACTCGATCCCCGGCCAAGAGACCCAGTACTTC. J is TRBJ2-5 and V is TRBV6-5; no clear D gene. Looked up from germline, CDR1 is MNHEY and CDR2 is SVGAGI. V was trimmed by 0 bases and J by 1 base, leaving 9 bases between them. The CDR3 length is 15 residues.

On this clonotype itself: This may stem from a read error, because a much larger clone lies one nucleotide away. The rearrangement joins TRBV9 to TRBJ2-1, with a tentative D call TRBD1 (6 bases). CDR3 length: 15 amino acids. Germline V gene data show CDR1 as SGDLS and CDR2 as YYNGEE. The CDR3 DNA follows: TGTGCCAGCAGCGTAGGAGGGACACCCTACTATGAGCAGTTCTTC. It is translated as CASSVGGTPYYEQFF.

This clonotype came up many times. The chain combines TRBV12-3 or TRBV12-4 with TRBJ1-6, with D unclear. V lost 6 bases and J lost 4, with 10 bases in between. The CDR3 covers 14 residues. The chain's CDR3 is CASSPGQYNSPLHF. The CDR3 DNA follows: TGTGCCAGCAGCCCCGGCCAGTATAATTCACCCCTCCACTTT.

A remark on this clonotype: The junction does not match germline at one end; this may be a read error. The chain joins TRBV12-3 or TRBV12-4 to TRBJ2-3; tentatively, D is TRBD1 (5 bases). The CDR3 is 16 amino acids. The CDR3 DNA reads as TGTGCCAGCAGTTCCTTGACAGCTACTTACACACATACGCAGTATTTT. It specifies CASSSLTATYTHTQYF.

This clonotype was counted a few times. This chain connects TRBV4-3 to TRBJ2-3; D is unclear. Germline V CDR1 and CDR2: LGHNA, YSLEER. The CDR3 has 15 amino acids. V gave up 2 bases and J gave up 1 base, with 10 bases separating them. The CDR3 nucleotides are TGCGCCAGCAGCCAACAATTGGTGGGCACAGATACGCAGTATTTT. Translation: CASSQQLVGTDTQYF.

This clonotype was seen only a few times. J is TRBJ1-5 and V is TRBV11-2; no clear D gene. Trimming cost V 4 bases and J 0 bases, with 10 bases left between them. This CDR3 is built from 15 residues. Germline V gene lookup returns CDR1 SGHAT and CDR2 FQNNGV. CDR3 residues: CASSSGIYSNQPQHF. The CDR3, as DNA: TGTGCCAGCAGCTCCGGAATCTATAGCAATCAGCCCCAGCATTTT.

The genes are TRBV30 and TRBJ2-1; 8 bases agree with TRBD1. After removal of 3 bases from V and 14 bases from J, the junction contained 6 bases not matched to a gene. Germline V CDR1 and CDR2: GTSNPN, SVGIG (reference sequence). The CDR3 runs to 11 residues. The CDR3, as DNA: TGTGCCTGGAGCCTGGACAGGGAAGAGTTCTTC. Residues: CAWSLDREEFF.

This chain uses TRBV28 with TRBJ2-5; D is unclear. The CDR3 consists of 15 residues. Between the trimmed V and J ends, which lost 3 bases and 5 bases, there was a span of 16 bases. In germline, CDR1 is MDHEN, CDR2 SYDVKM. CDR3 nucleotide sequence: TGTGCCAGCAGTTTCTACGCAGACCACCCGGAGACCCAGTACTTC. This encodes CASSFYADHPETQYF.

This rearrangement joins TRBV7-9 to TRBJ2-5, with no clear D. In germline, CDR1 is SEHNR, CDR2 FQNEAQ (reference sequence). The CDR3 length is 15 residues. V was clipped by 1 base and J by 5 bases, with 14 bases between them. The CDR3 DNA is TGTGCCAGCAGCTTAGACTGGATGGTCGGGGAGACCCAGTACTTC. As protein: CASSLDWMVGETQYF. Filled out from reference TRBV7-9 and TRBJ2-5, the complete variable domain reads DTGVSQNPRHKITKRGQNVTFRCDPISEHNRLYWYRQTLGQGPEFLTYFQNEAQLEKSRLLSDRFSAERPKGSFSTLEIQRTEQGDSAMYLCASSLDWMVGETQYFGPGTRLLVL.

CDR3 residues: CASRNTGAPRNTEAFF. CDR3 bases: TGCGCCAGCAGAAATACAGGGGCGCCTCGGAACACTGAAGCTTTCTTT. The J gene is TRBJ1-1, the V gene TRBV5-1; TRBD1 aligns across 7 bases. This CDR3 region has 16 residues. CDR1 is SGHRS and CDR2 is YFSETQ in the germline V gene. The ends lost 5 bases at V and 1 base at J; junction bases unmatched: 11.

This clonotype occurred a few times. The chain joins TRBV6-2 or TRBV6-3 to TRBJ2-7, with TRBD2 matching over 11 bases. The germline V gene has CDR1 MNHEY and CDR2 SVGEGT. After removal of 5 bases from V and 5 bases from J, the junction contained 17 bases not matched to a gene. The CDR3 loop spans 18 amino acids. CDR3 region: CASSDLASGGPRPHEQYF. The CDR3 DNA is TGTGCCAGCAGTGACCTTGCTAGCGGGGGGCCTCGCCCCCACGAGCAGTACTTC.

The chain employs TRBV20-1 and TRBJ2-1, with 10 bases fitting TRBD1. The CDR3 is 14 amino acids. Looked up from germline, CDR1 is DFQATT and CDR2 is SNEGSKA (reference sequence). The J segment lost 5 bases and the V segment lost 5 bases, leaving 6 bases of the junction unmatched. The CDR3 region is CSAPDRGINNEQFF. The CDR3 DNA is TGCAGTGCTCCGGACAGGGGGATCAACAATGAGCAGTTCTTC.